Each of the 31 T cell receptor beta chains below was sequenced from the same sample in a study of CD8 T cells in Susac syndrome. Random hexamers primed reverse transcription of about 0.45 to 1 ug RNA. TCRdb independently ran MiXCR on the immunoSEQ multiplex PCR reads; one entry per CDR3 protein. The repertoire consists of about 210,000 distinct CDR3 sequences, with about 95% occurring once and the leading ten covering about 0.088%. Sequencing was performed on CD4+ T cells from PBMCs. Receptors were obtained from a human donor with multiple sclerosis.

This sequence joins TRBV3-1 and TRBJ2-4, with TRBD2 identical over 9 bases. The V gene end was trimmed by 0 bases and the J gene end by 0 bases; junction bases not matched to a gene: 9. CDR1 is LGHDT and CDR2 is YNNKEL in the germline V gene (reference sequence). The CDR3 consists of 19 residues. CDR3 nucleotides: TGTGCCAGCAGCCAAGAGTGGGGAGGACTAGCGAGAGCCAAAAACATTCAGTACTTC. Amino acids: CASSQEWGGLARAKNIQYF.

The gene calls are TRBV29-1 and TRBJ2-7, with D tentatively TRBD1 or TRBD2 (5 bases each). Germline V gene lookup returns CDR1 SQVTM and CDR2 ANQGSEA. The CDR3 spans 14 residues. V gave up 2 bases and J gave up 1 base, with 12 bases separating them. CDR3 residues: CSVELGVQSYEQYF. In nucleotides, the CDR3 is TGCAGCGTTGAATTGGGGGTTCAGTCCTACGAGCAGTACTTC.

The chain combines TRBV24-1 with TRBJ2-3; no clear D. V gave up 4 bases and J gave up 6 bases, with 13 bases separating them. This CDR3 comprises 14 residues. Germline-derived CDR1 and CDR2 are KGHDR and SFDVKD. The CDR3 loop is CATSDPRYTDTQYF. The DNA of the CDR3 is TGTGCCACCAGTGACCCTCGATACACGGATACGCAGTATTTT.

J is TRBJ2-1 and V is TRBV3-1; 7 bases are a match to TRBD2. There are 15 residues in the CDR3. Germline CDR1 LGHDT, CDR2 YNNKEL (reference sequence). The junction had 11 bases not matched to a gene; V was cut back by 4 bases and J by 8 bases. The CDR3 DNA sequence: TGTGCCAGCAGCCCTAGCGGCCCAGGGCCGCATGAGCAGTTCTTC. This translates into CASSPSGPGPHEQFF.

A single count supports this clonotype. The genes are TRBV27 and TRBJ2-1, with D unresolved. The CDR3 contains 15 residues. Trimming stripped 6 bases from V and 3 bases from J, with 15 bases between. The germline gives CDR1 MNHEY, CDR2 SMNVEV (reference sequence). The CDR3 nucleotides are TGTGCCAGCAGCCGCCCAGCCCAAGGCTACAATGAGCAGTTCTTC. This encodes CASSRPAQGYNEQFF.

The V call is TRBV5-1, the J call TRBJ2-5; 7 bases are a match to TRBD1. V trimming: 6 bases; J trimming: 5 bases; junction bases outside the gene matches: 13. CDR3 size: 15 residues. Germline CDR1 is SGHRS and CDR2 is YFSETQ. The CDR3 sequence: CASTALGGGQETQYF. The CDR3 nucleotides read TGCGCCAGCACCGCCTTAGGGGGCGGGCAGGAGACCCAGTACTTC. Variable domain in full (rest from reference TRBV5-1 and TRBJ2-5): KAGVTQTPRYLIKTRGQQVTLSCSPISGHRSVSWYQQTPGQGLQFLFEYFSETQRNKGNFPGRFSGRQFSNSRSEMNVSTLELGDSALYLCASTALGGGQETQYFGPGTRLLVL.

The chain combines TRBV27 with TRBJ2-7, with 7 bases aligning to TRBD1. The CDR3 length is 13 residues. Trimming removed 6 bases from V and 4 bases from J; junction bases left unmatched: 6. Germline V gives CDR1 MNHEY, CDR2 SMNVEV (reference sequence). The CDR3 region is CASRPTGQYEQYF. The CDR3 nucleotides read TGTGCCAGCAGGCCGACAGGGCAATACGAGCAGTACTTC.

A single count supports this clonotype. The rearrangement uses TRBV3-1 and TRBJ2-7; 11 bases match TRBD1. The J segment lost 2 bases and the V segment lost 4 bases, leaving 7 bases of the junction unmatched. Germline V gene data show CDR1 as LGHDT and CDR2 as YNNKEL (reference sequence). The CDR3 loop spans 16 amino acids. The CDR3 spells CASSRKGTGGPYEQYF. Written as DNA, the CDR3 is TGTGCCAGCAGCCGGAAGGGGACAGGGGGGCCCTACGAGCAGTACTTC.

This clonotype was seen a single time. The rearrangement links TRBV15 to TRBJ2-7; D is unresolved. V was cut by 2 bases and J by 6 bases, with 11 bases left in between. The CDR3 has 13 residues. CDR1 is LNHNV and CDR2 is YYDKDF in the germline V gene (reference sequence). The CDR3 spells CATSRFVNLEQYF. CDR3 sequence (DNA): TGTGCCACCAGCAGATTCGTTAACCTCGAGCAGTACTTC.

This sequence joins TRBV4-2 and TRBJ1-1; a possible D gene is TRBD1 (6 bases). Per germline, CDR1 LGHNA and CDR2 YNFKEQ. The CDR3 has 15 amino acids. The V gene lost 5 bases and the J gene lost 4 bases, with 17 bases spanning the gap. The CDR3 sequence: CASSYQAGESTEAFF. CDR3 in DNA: TGTGCCAGCAGCTACCAAGCAGGGGAGAGCACTGAAGCTTTCTTT.

The V and J genes are TRBV20-1 and TRBJ2-1; 12 bases are a match to TRBD2. Germline V CDR1 and CDR2: DFQATT, SNEGSKA (reference sequence). The CDR3 runs to 15 residues. The V and J ends lost 6 bases and 8 bases, in that order; junction bases with no gene match: 11. Here the CDR3 DNA reads TGCAGTGCAGTTTCCTCACTAGCGGGGGGCTATGAGCAGTTCTTC. It codes for CSAVSSLAGGYEQFF.

The chain has TRBV27 and TRBJ1-1; possible D gene TRBD1, 6 bases. Germline V CDR1 and CDR2: MNHEY, SMNVEV (reference sequence). The V end was cut by 8 bases, the J end by 0 bases, with 10 bases between. CDR3 length equals 13 residues. CDR3 in DNA: TGTGCCAGCGGGACACGACTGAACACTGAAGCTTTCTTT. Translated, it gives CASGTRLNTEAFF.

The rearrangement uses TRBV7-9 and TRBJ1-1; TRBD1 aligns across 8 bases. This CDR3 is built from 15 residues. The ends lost 5 bases at V and 3 bases at J; junction bases unmatched: 8. Germline CDR1 and CDR2: SEHNR and FQNEAQ (reference sequence). Here the CDR3 reads CASSLGQAGDTEAFF. CDR3 nucleotide sequence: TGTGCCAGCAGCCTGGGACAGGCTGGGGACACTGAAGCTTTCTTT.

The gene calls are TRBV20-1 and TRBJ2-4; 10 bases fit TRBD2. With V trimmed by 4 bases and J by 3 bases, 9 bases remained unmatched. The germline V gene has CDR1 DFQATT and CDR2 SNEGSKA (reference sequence). The CDR3 sequence is 16 residues long. The CDR3: CSATNLAGVIKNIQYF. CDR3 sequence (DNA): TGCAGTGCTACAAATCTAGCGGGAGTAATCAAAAACATTCAGTACTTC.

V gene TRBV12-3 or TRBV12-4 combines with J gene TRBJ2-3; weak D call: TRBD2 (6 bases). This CDR3 contains 15 residues. Trimming stripped 0 bases from V and 2 bases from J, with 9 bases between. The CDR3: CASSLARGYTDTQYF. For the CDR3, the DNA is TGTGCCAGCAGTTTAGCGCGGGGATACACAGATACGCAGTATTTT.

The gene calls are TRBV29-1 and TRBJ1-1; D unresolved. CDR1 and CDR2 from the germline V gene are SQVTM and ANQGSEA. CDR3 length equals 15 residues. Trimming pared 0 bases from V and 1 base from J, leaving 12 bases between. The CDR3 is CSVEEDSRENTEAFF. CDR3 DNA: TGCAGCGTTGAAGAGGATTCACGGGAGAACACTGAAGCTTTCTTT.

This chain uses TRBV3-1 with TRBJ2-3; D is uncertain. Trimming pared 1 base from V and 2 bases from J, leaving 16 bases between. The CDR3 covers 17 residues. Germline CDR1 is LGHDT and CDR2 is YNNKEL (reference sequence). In nucleotides, the CDR3 is TGTGCCAGCAGCCAAGCGATAGCTACTATAAACACAGATACGCAGTATTTT. It encodes CASSQAIATINTDTQYF.

In its sample, this clonotype was seen once. V is TRBV5-1 and J is TRBJ2-3; D is possibly TRBD1 or TRBD2 (5 bases each). Looked up from germline, CDR1 is SGHRS and CDR2 is YFSETQ. The CDR3 sequence is 16 residues long. The germline V and J ends were trimmed by 0 bases and 0 bases, with 11 bases remaining between them. CDR3 nucleotide sequence: TGCGCCAGCAGCTTGGCCGGGGCGGCTAGCACAGATACGCAGTATTTT. Translation gives CASSLAGAASTDTQYF.

The chain recombines TRBV20-1 with TRBJ2-1, with unresolved D. From germline, CDR1 is DFQATT and CDR2 SNEGSKA (reference sequence). The CDR3 runs 11 residues. Trimming pared 4 bases from V and 4 bases from J, leaving 5 bases between. The DNA for the CDR3 is TGCAGTGCTATGAATTACAATGAGCAGTTCTTC. Translating it yields CSAMNYNEQFF.

This rearrangement joins TRBV29-1 to TRBJ1-2; 9 bases line up with TRBD1. The germline V gene has CDR1 SQVTM and CDR2 ANQGSEA. Germline trimming cut 3 bases from V and 5 bases from J; bases unmatched to any gene: 4. This CDR3 has 13 amino acids. The CDR3 spells CSVETDRGYGYTF. The CDR3 region has the DNA TGCAGCGTTGAGACGGACAGGGGATATGGCTACACCTTC.

This chain connects TRBV14 to TRBJ1-6; D perhaps matches TRBD1 (5 bases). Trimming took 2 bases from V and 11 from J, leaving 13 bases between them. This CDR3 spans 14 amino acids. Germline values: CDR1 SGHDN, CDR2 FVKESK. CDR3 bases: TGTGCCAGCAGCCAAATTCAGGGTCTGGCACCCCTCCACTTT. Translation gives CASSQIQGLAPLHF. Complete variable domain (other parts from reference TRBV14 and TRBJ1-6): EAGVTQFPSHSVIEKGQTVTLRCDPISGHDNLYWYRRVMGKEIKFLLHFVKESKQDESGMPNNRFLAERTGGTYSTLKVQPAELEDSGVYFCASSQIQGLAPLHFGNGTRLTVT.

This rearrangement joins TRBV12-3 or TRBV12-4 to TRBJ2-3; 8 nucleotides line up with TRBD1. Trimming at V came to 6 bases and at J to 1 base, leaving 9 bases not matched to a gene. The CDR3 has 16 residues. This CDR3 reads CASRTTGTGRTDTQYF. CDR3 DNA: TGTGCCAGCAGGACTACCGGGACAGGACGCACAGATACGCAGTATTTT.

The chain employs TRBV12-3 or TRBV12-4 and TRBJ2-7, with no clear D. V shed 0 bases and J shed 5 bases, with 8 bases lying between them. CDR3 length equals 13 residues. In DNA, the CDR3 is TGTGCCAGCAGTTTAGCCGGTACTAACGAGCAGTACTTC. Protein product: CASSLAGTNEQYF.

A single count supports this clonotype. The rearrangement uses TRBV2 and TRBJ2-3; 11 bases align to TRBD2. Trimming cost V 0 bases and J 1 base; bases outside gene matches: 6. CDR1 and CDR2 (germline): SNHLY, FYNNEI. The CDR3 extends over 18 amino acids. The CDR3, as DNA: TGTGCCAGCAGTGAAGCGCTTCAACTAGCGGGGGGCACAGATACGCAGTATTTT. Translated: CASSEALQLAGGTDTQYF.

The chain employs TRBV11-2 and TRBJ2-7; the D is unclear. The V end lost 2 bases, the J end lost 3 bases, and 11 bases lay between the germline ends. This CDR3 has 14 residues. The germline gives CDR1 SGHAT, CDR2 FQNNGV. The CDR3 protein is CASSLTQTGYEQYF. In nucleotides, the CDR3 is TGTGCCAGCAGCTTAACCCAGACGGGCTACGAGCAGTACTTC.

J is TRBJ1-1 and V is TRBV29-1, with 7 bases fitting TRBD1. V shed 7 bases and J 1 base; nucleotides not matched to a gene: 3. The germline gives CDR1 SQVTM, CDR2 ANQGSEA. CDR3 size: 12 residues. This chain's CDR3 is CSGRQGNTEAFF. CDR3 bases: TGCAGCGGTAGACAGGGGAACACTGAAGCTTTCTTT.

The gene calls are TRBV30 and TRBJ2-7, with 7 bases matching TRBD2. The V gene's germline CDR1 is GTSNPN and CDR2 SVGIG (reference sequence). The CDR3 consists of 15 residues. The V and J ends lost 3 bases and 0 bases, in that order; junction bases with no gene match: 8. The CDR3 sequence: CAWRVFGGSSYEQYF. The CDR3 bases are TGTGCCTGGAGGGTCTTTGGCGGGAGCTCCTACGAGCAGTACTTC.

The chain joins TRBV27 to TRBJ1-2; 8 bases fit TRBD1. The CDR3 totals 14 residues. Unmatched junction bases numbered 3, after V lost 4 bases and J lost 2 bases. CDR1 and CDR2 (germline): MNHEY, SMNVEV (reference sequence). CDR3 nucleotide sequence: TGTGCCAGCAGTTCCTGGACAGGGAACTATGGCTACACCTTC. Protein sequence: CASSSWTGNYGYTF.

The rearrangement uses TRBV5-1 and TRBJ2-3; D is unresolved. The CDR3 length is 15 residues. V lost 0 bases and J lost 4, with 12 bases in between. Germline V gene data show CDR1 as SGHRS and CDR2 as YFSETQ. CDR3 loop: CASSLGASLPDTQYF. CDR3 coding DNA: TGCGCCAGCAGCTTGGGGGCTAGTCTCCCAGATACGCAGTATTTT.

The V gene is TRBV24-1, the J gene TRBJ2-1; 8 bases agree with TRBD1. The length of the CDR3 is 12 residues. The V gene's germline CDR1 is KGHDR and CDR2 SFDVKD. J gave up 9 bases and V 5 bases, and 2 bases lay outside the gene matches. The CDR3 DNA follows: TGTGCCACCAGTGTAGGACAGGGTGAGCAGTTCTTC. Translation gives CATSVGQGEQFF.

The CDR3 bases are TGTGCCAGCAGCCACACTACCTACGAGCAGTACTTC. Its protein product is CASSHTTYEQYF. V usage is TRBV12-3 or TRBV12-4 and J usage is TRBJ2-7; unclear D gene. Trimming removed 6 bases at V and 2 bases at J, with 8 bases between. The CDR3 length is 12 residues.